Below are 12 T cell receptor beta chains sequenced from a single sample in a study of Graves' ophthalmopathy and Graves' hyperthyroidism. Amplified TCR beta CDR3 regions were obtained using RNA transcripts as template. HTBI-primed RT-PCR formed the first round, and a multiplex PCR formed the second. TCRdb passed the multiplex PCR reads through MiXCR, listing each CDR3 protein once. The sample includes about 740,000 distinct CDR3 sequences, roughly 40% seen only once; the top ten take approximately 46%. Material for sequencing was peripheral blood. The receptor set was obtained from an adult man with Graves' ophthalmopathy.

The J gene is TRBJ1-2, the V gene TRBV16; TRBD1 aligns across 9 bases. The CDR3 consists of 16 residues. Trimming cost V 3 bases and J 7 bases; bases outside gene matches: 12. Germline CDR1 KGHSY, CDR2 FQNENV. The CDR3 nucleotides read TGTGCCAGCAGCCAGTCACTTACAGGGGGCGGTGGTGGCTACACCTTC. Its protein is CASSQSLTGGGGGYTF.

The CDR3 loop reads CASTRSDRVGGKLFF. The CDR3 DNA is TGTGCCAGCACCCGGTCCGACAGGGTAGGCGGAAAACTGTTTTTT. The V gene is TRBV6-5, the J gene TRBJ1-4; 7 bases map to TRBD1. Unmatched junction bases numbered 15, after V lost 7 bases and J lost 10 bases. The CDR3 covers 15 residues. Germline assignment: CDR1 MNHEY and CDR2 SVGAGI.

This clonotype occurred a few times. The chain couples TRBV15 to TRBJ1-5, with 9 positions matching TRBD1. V was clipped by 3 bases and J by 6 bases; unmatched bases: 6. The CDR3 extends over 15 amino acids. Per the germline V gene, CDR1 is LNHNV and CDR2 is YYDKDF (reference sequence). The DNA of the CDR3 is TGTGCCACCAGCAGCTTGGGACAGGGAAGTCAGCCCCAGCATTTT. Protein product: CATSSLGQGSQPQHF.

This clonotype has more than one count but fewer than ten. The chain carries TRBV6-6 and TRBJ1-6, with D unresolved. The germline V gene encodes CDR1 MNHNY and CDR2 SVGAGI (reference sequence). V was trimmed by 2 bases and J by 4 bases, leaving 3 bases between them. There are 13 residues in the CDR3. For the CDR3, the DNA is TGTGCCAGCAGTTACCGGTATAATTCACCCCTCCACTTT. Its translation is CASSYRYNSPLHF.

CDR3 bases: TGTGCCAGCACCATAAAGGGTTCACCCCTCCACTTT. Amino acids: CASTIKGSPLHF. The chain combines TRBV11-2 with TRBJ1-6; no clear D gene. The CDR3 is 12 amino acids. Trimming stripped 7 bases from V and 9 bases from J, with 10 bases between. Looked up from germline, CDR1 is SGHAT and CDR2 is FQNNGV.

In regard to this clonotype: A much larger clone lies a single base off, so this may be a read error. The chain couples TRBV6-5 to TRBJ2-6, with D possibly matching TRBD2 (6 bases). Germline CDR1 is MNHEY and CDR2 is SVGAGI. The length of the CDR3 is 15 residues. The CDR3 protein is CAGSYGGSGANVLTF. In DNA, the CDR3 is TGTGCCGGCAGTTACGGGGGCTCTGGGGCCAACGTCCTGACTTTC.

The chain uses TRBV20-1 and TRBJ2-5; D is possibly TRBD2 (5 bases). The CDR3 covers 12 residues. V was trimmed by 4 bases and J by 7 bases, leaving 13 bases between them. Per germline, CDR1 DFQATT and CDR2 SNEGSKA (reference sequence). CDR3 nucleotides: TGCAGTGCTAAAACTAGGGTTGGGACCCAGTACTTC. Its translation: CSAKTRVGTQYF.

This clonotype has just a few counts. V gene TRBV9 combines with J gene TRBJ1-6; D is ambiguous. The germline gives CDR1 SGDLS, CDR2 YYNGEE. Between the trimmed V and J ends, which lost 2 bases and 5 bases, there was a span of 11 bases. The CDR3 loop spans 15 amino acids. This chain's CDR3 is CASSVGERDNSPLHF. The CDR3 region has the DNA TGTGCCAGCAGCGTCGGAGAGAGGGATAATTCACCCCTCCACTTT.

Points on this clonotype: It may be a read error: a sequence one base away is much more abundant. The genes are TRBV7-9 and TRBJ1-2; D perhaps matches TRBD1 (5 bases). This CDR3 spans 17 amino acids. Germline V CDR1 and CDR2: SEHNR, FQNEAQ (reference sequence). Written as DNA, the CDR3 is TGTGCCAACAGCTTAGCCCCGGAGGGGATGGGGTTGAGTGGCTACACCTTC. It specifies CANSLAPEGMGLSGYTF.

This clonotype was picked up many times. The J gene is TRBJ2-5, the V gene TRBV29-1; perhaps TRBD1 as D (5 bases). The CDR3 covers 14 residues. V lost 0 bases to trimming and J lost 2 bases, with 10 bases between them. Germline lookup yields CDR1 SQVTM and CDR2 ANQGSEA. The CDR3 loop is CSVEDRVRQETQYF. CDR3 sequence (DNA): TGCAGCGTTGAAGACAGGGTGAGGCAAGAGACCCAGTACTTC.

This sequence joins TRBV19 and TRBJ1-5, with D uncertain. V was clipped by 7 bases and J by 5 bases, with 24 bases between them. The CDR3 has 17 amino acids. CDR1 LNHDA and CDR2 SQIVND come from the germline V gene (reference sequence). This chain's CDR3 is CASTPRRAMNRDQPQHF. CDR3 sequence (DNA): TGTGCCAGTACCCCCCGGCGGGCCATGAATCGAGATCAGCCCCAGCATTTT.

This clonotype was counted ten times or more. The J gene is TRBJ1-6, the V gene TRBV4-3; no clear D. The CDR3 runs to 13 residues. The germline V gene encodes CDR1 LGHNA and CDR2 YSLEER. V dropped 1 base and J dropped 7 bases, with 5 bases sitting between them. The CDR3 DNA sequence: TGCGCCAGCAGCCAAGTTTGGAATTCACCCCTCCACTTT. Translated, it gives CASSQVWNSPLHF.